Below, 8 T cell receptor beta chains from the same sample are listed, as sequenced in a study of cytomegalovirus exposure and HLA in healthy donors. Assay: immunoSEQ multiplex PCR; the TCRdb copy retains only in-frame clones and omits some. Of over 150,000 clones in the sample, roughly nine tenths were seen once. Input material: PBMCs. The source of these receptors is a woman between 18 and 30 years old in good health and CMV-seropositive.

The chain joins TRBV19 to TRBJ2-7; 10 positions agree with TRBD1. Germline-derived CDR1 and CDR2 are LNHDA and SQIVND (reference sequence). The CDR3 runs to 13 residues. V shed 6 bases, J shed 5 bases, and the junction held 4 bases outside the gene matches. The CDR3 region is CASSRDRGDEQYF. CDR3 coding DNA: TGTGCCAGTAGCCGGGACAGGGGAGACGAGCAGTACTTC.

This rearrangement joins TRBV19 to TRBJ2-1; D might be TRBD1 (6 bases). Trimming took off 5 bases at V and 4 bases at J, with 15 bases between the two ends. The length of the CDR3 is 15 residues. Germline loops: CDR1 LNHDA, CDR2 SQIVND (reference sequence). CDR3 sequence (DNA): TGTGCCAGTAGTCCGGGCAGGGGAAGGTACAATGAGCAGTTCTTC. It encodes CASSPGRGRYNEQFF.

This clone has just one count. The rearrangement uses TRBV29-1 and TRBJ2-3; D is uncertain. The V and J ends lost 5 bases and 0 bases respectively, with 9 bases between them. The CDR3 extends over 13 amino acids. CDR1 is SQVTM and CDR2 is ANQGSEA in the germline V gene. Here the CDR3 reads CSVSWPSTDTQYF. The CDR3 nucleotides are TGCAGCGTTAGTTGGCCTAGCACAGATACGCAGTATTTT.

This sequence joins TRBV20-1 and TRBJ2-5, with unresolved D. This CDR3 has 10 amino acids. V was pared by 4 bases and J by 5 bases, with 5 bases between. Germline V gene lookup returns CDR1 DFQATT and CDR2 SNEGSKA (reference sequence). The CDR3 loop is CSATLETQYF. The CDR3 DNA is TGCAGTGCTACCTTGGAGACCCAGTACTTC.

The chain is built from TRBV15 and TRBJ2-2; TRBD1 aligns across 7 bases. Trimming cost V 2 bases and J 1 base; bases outside gene matches: 1. This CDR3 contains 15 residues. Germline CDR1 LNHNV, CDR2 YYDKDF (reference sequence). The CDR3 DNA reads TGTGCCACCAGCAGACCAGGGGGGAACACCGGGGAGCTGTTTTTT. It translates to CATSRPGGNTGELFF.

V is TRBV5-6 and J is TRBJ1-1; maybe TRBD1 (5 bases). With 1 base removed from V and 8 bases from J, the gap between germline ends came to 12 bases. Per germline, CDR1 SGHDT and CDR2 YYEEEE. This CDR3 has 13 residues. CDR3 DNA sequence: TGTGCCAGCAGCTTGACGACAGACTCCGAAGCTTTCTTT. This codes for CASSLTTDSEAFF.

V and J are TRBV28 and TRBJ2-7, with TRBD1 matching 7 bases. J gave up 4 bases and V 7 bases, and 13 bases lay outside the gene matches. The CDR3 contains 15 residues. Germline V CDR1 and CDR2: MDHEN, SYDVKM. CDR3 nucleotides: TGTGCCAGCACTAGAAGGACCGGGACAGATTACGAGCAGTACTTC. The encoded protein is CASTRRTGTDYEQYF.

The chain is built from TRBV5-4 and TRBJ2-5, with D perhaps matching TRBD2 (7 bases). Germline-derived CDR1 and CDR2 are SGHNT and YYREEE (reference sequence). Trimming took off 0 bases at V and 5 bases at J, with 11 bases between the two ends. The CDR3 consists of 14 residues. This CDR3 reads CASSLERGGETQYF. The CDR3 DNA reads as TGTGCCAGCAGCTTGGAGAGGGGGGGCGAGACCCAGTACTTC.